This T cell receptor beta chain was captured by sequencing in a study of control samples from healthy donors and cancer patients. Produced via immunoSEQ multiplex PCR; TCRdb's table is partial and in-frame only. The data contain roughly 180,000 clones, 91% of them singletons. This CDR3 has 17 residues. J lost 4 bases, V lost 0 bases, and 6 bases had no gene match. In germline, CDR1 is MNHEY, CDR2 SVGEGT. The sequence came from a woman in her thirties or forties in good health. The rearrangement joins TRBV6-2 or TRBV6-3 to TRBJ2-1; 10 bases agree with TRBD2. Sequencing input: blood. The CDR3 is CASSYSPAGGLYNEQFF. Written as DNA, the CDR3 is TGTGCCAGCAGTTACTCCCCAGCGGGGGGGTTATACAATGAGCAGTTCTTC.